Below, 16 T cell receptor beta chains from the same sample are listed, as sequenced in a study of T-cell reconstitution after alpha-beta-depleted transplantation in children. The TCRbeta library incorporated unique molecular identifiers. Each CDR3 protein is one row after TCRdb ran MiXCR on the PCR reads. The data contain 550,000 to 800,000 distinct CDR3 sequences, around 13% of them singletons. The sequenced sample was PBMCs, obtained before TCRalphabeta/CD19-depleted stem cell transplant. The receptors here all came from a girl aged 2 to 9 with congenital amegakaryocytic thrombocytopenia, due to receive a stem cell transplant.

The chain couples TRBV16 to TRBJ1-1; D is unclear. CDR1 and CDR2 (germline): KGHSY, FQNENV. The length of the CDR3 is 14 residues. The ends were cut back, 3 bases at V and 8 bases at J, with 16 bases in the middle. The CDR3 DNA is TGTGCCAGCAGCCAGTCTAAAGGAGATACCGAAGCTTTCTTT. The encoded protein is CASSQSKGDTEAFF.

This rearrangement joins TRBV27 to TRBJ2-1, with 13 bases identical to TRBD2. CDR1 and CDR2 (germline): MNHEY, SMNVEV (reference sequence). With V trimmed by 2 bases and J by 1 base, 11 bases remained unmatched. The CDR3 is 20 amino acids. The CDR3 DNA is TGTGCCAGCAGTTTAGGGACTAGCGGGACCAGAAGAGTTTCCTACAATGAGCAGTTCTTC. Its protein is CASSLGTSGTRRVSYNEQFF.

This clonotype was seen a few times. This rearrangement joins TRBV11-2 to TRBJ1-2; D call uncertain. The V end was cut by 4 bases, the J end by 0 bases, with 9 bases between. The germline V gene has CDR1 SGHAT and CDR2 FQNNGV. The CDR3 length is 14 residues. CDR3: CASSSRLANYGYTF. The CDR3 region has the DNA TGTGCCAGCAGCTCCCGTTTGGCTAACTATGGCTACACCTTC.

This clonotype has more than one count but fewer than ten. This chain joins TRBV7-9 and TRBJ2-2; TRBD1 matches at 7 bases. Trimming removed 3 bases from V and 0 bases from J; junction bases left unmatched: 7. There are 17 residues in the CDR3. Germline V CDR1 and CDR2: SEHNR, FQNEAQ (reference sequence). The CDR3 DNA sequence: TGTGCCAGCAGCTTCTACAGGGGCGAGTCGAACACCGGGGAGCTGTTTTTT. This codes for CASSFYRGESNTGELFF. The whole variable domain, remainder taken from reference TRBV7-9 and TRBJ2-2, is DTGVSQNPRHKITKRGQNVTFRCDPISEHNRLYWYRQTLGQGPEFLTYFQNEAQLEKSRLLSDRFSAERPKGSFSTLEIQRTEQGDSAMYLCASSFYRGESNTGELFFGEGSRLTVL.

This clonotype appeared once. The chain has TRBV9 and TRBJ2-2; D might be TRBD2 (6 bases). The CDR3 runs 16 residues. Trimming shortened V by 7 bases and J by 4 bases, and 20 bases separated the two germline ends. CDR1 SGDLS and CDR2 YYNGEE come from the germline V gene. The CDR3 DNA sequence: TGTGCCAGCCACTTTTTAGCGGACTCCCGCACCGGGGAGCTGTTTTTT. Protein sequence: CASHFLADSRTGELFF.

The chain uses TRBV20-1 and TRBJ1-2; no reliable D call. Per germline, CDR1 DFQATT and CDR2 SNEGSKA (reference sequence). There are 14 residues in the CDR3. V lost 4 bases and J lost 2, with 14 bases in between. CDR3 residues: CSATQGGGNYGYTF. CDR3 nucleotide sequence: TGCAGTGCTACACAAGGTGGAGGGAACTATGGCTACACCTTC.

This chain joins TRBV7-8 and TRBJ2-7; D call uncertain. The CDR3 sequence is 13 residues long. V lost 2 bases to trimming and J lost 2 bases, with 7 bases between them. The V gene's germline CDR1 is SGHVS and CDR2 FQNEAQ. The CDR3 sequence is CASSLSMAYEQYF. DNA for the CDR3: TGTGCCAGCAGCTTATCGATGGCCTACGAGCAGTACTTC.

This chain's CDR3 is CASRPGLAASNEQFF. The CDR3, as DNA: TGTGCCAGCAGGCCGGGACTAGCCGCGTCCAATGAGCAGTTCTTC. The gene calls are TRBV6-1 and TRBJ2-1; TRBD2 aligns across 9 bases. The ends lost 6 bases at V and 6 bases at J; junction bases unmatched: 9. The CDR3 is 15 amino acids. The germline gives CDR1 MNHNS, CDR2 SASEGT.

This clonotype was recorded many times. The chain has TRBV15 and TRBJ2-7; D unresolved. The CDR3 length is 13 residues. V was pared by 0 bases and J by 4 bases, with 7 bases between. CDR1 and CDR2 (germline): LNHNV, YYDKDF (reference sequence). The CDR3 sequence is CATSRDSQYEQYF. CDR3 DNA sequence: TGTGCCACCAGCAGAGATTCACAATACGAGCAGTACTTC.

This clonotype has ten or more counts. The rearrangement links TRBV5-1 to TRBJ2-1, with 14 bases identical to TRBD2. The CDR3 extends over 13 amino acids. With 3 bases clipped from V and 14 bases from J, the junction kept 4 bases outside the gene matches. In germline, CDR1 is SGHRS, CDR2 YFSETQ. Here the CDR3 reads CASSSGTSGSEFF. CDR3 bases: TGCGCCAGCAGCTCCGGGACTAGCGGGAGTGAGTTCTTC. Using reference TRBV5-1 and TRBJ2-1 for the parts outside the CDR3, the full variable domain is KAGVTQTPRYLIKTRGQQVTLSCSPISGHRSVSWYQQTPGQGLQFLFEYFSETQRNKGNFPGRFSGRQFSNSRSEMNVSTLELGDSALYLCASSSGTSGSEFFGPGTRLTVL.

The rearrangement joins TRBV12-3 or TRBV12-4 to TRBJ2-4; 7 positions match TRBD1. After removal of 5 bases from V and 0 bases from J, the junction contained 4 bases not matched to a gene. This CDR3 comprises 15 residues. CDR3 in DNA: TGTGCCAGCAGTCTCACAGGGGTAGCCAAAAACATTCAGTACTTC. Protein: CASSLTGVAKNIQYF.

This sequence joins TRBV20-1 and TRBJ2-7; TRBD2 aligns across 10 bases. This CDR3 spans 15 amino acids. Germline V gene lookup returns CDR1 DFQATT and CDR2 SNEGSKA (reference sequence). J was trimmed by 3 bases and V by 0 bases; bases with no gene match: 5. For the CDR3, the DNA is TGCAGTGCTAGAGATCCCCTAGCGGGGGACTACGAGCAGTACTTC. Its protein product is CSARDPLAGDYEQYF.

This clonotype was counted only a few times. The rearrangement uses TRBV20-1 and TRBJ2-1, with 8 bases lining up with TRBD2. Germline values: CDR1 DFQATT, CDR2 SNEGSKA (reference sequence). This CDR3 is built from 16 residues. Trimming cost V 6 bases and J 1 base; bases outside gene matches: 11. CDR3 nucleotide sequence: TGCAGTGCCCCTGGAGTAGCGGGATATTCCTACAATGAGCAGTTCTTC. Its protein is CSAPGVAGYSYNEQFF.

This clonotype was observed many times. The CDR3 DNA reads TGCAGTGCTAGAGCTGCAGGGACGGTCACCGGGGAGCTGTTTTTT. Amino acids: CSARAAGTVTGELFF. V and J are TRBV20-1 and TRBJ2-2, with D perhaps matching TRBD1 or TRBD2 (5 bases each). Between the trimmed V and J ends, which lost 1 base and 4 bases, there was a span of 13 bases. The CDR3 consists of 15 residues. Germline V gene sequence: CDR1 DFQATT, CDR2 SNEGSKA (reference sequence).

The chain employs TRBV6-1 and TRBJ2-5, with TRBD2 matching over 9 bases. V was clipped by 4 bases and J by 5 bases; unmatched bases: 8. The germline V gene encodes CDR1 MNHNS and CDR2 SASEGT. CDR3 size: 15 residues. CDR3 sequence: CASSVTAGGGETQYF. The CDR3 DNA is TGTGCCAGCAGTGTGACAGCGGGAGGCGGGGAGACCCAGTACTTC.

This clonotype was detected only a few times. V is TRBV6-1 and J is TRBJ2-3, with 7 bases identical to TRBD2. The CDR3 is 16 amino acids. J lost 1 base, V lost 6 bases, and 10 bases had no gene match. Germline CDR1 MNHNS, CDR2 SASEGT. Here the CDR3 reads CASSSGGGPGTDTQYF. In DNA form, the CDR3 reads TGTGCCAGCAGCTCCGGGGGAGGGCCGGGCACAGATACGCAGTATTTT.